This T cell receptor beta chain was found in a study of T cell responses to AZD1222 COVID-19 vaccine. Clones were sequenced by immunoSEQ multiplex PCR, and TCRdb holds only the in-frame ones, with some missing. The sample lists some 140,000 clones, more than 90% occurring once. This clone occurred a few times. What it binds is not known. V was pared by 3 bases and J by 7 bases, with 13 bases of the junction left unmatched. The CDR3 covers 16 residues. CDR1 and CDR2 from the germline V gene are SGHRS and YFSETQ. Points from the study as a whole: Only a handful of people who got AZD1222 tested seropositive at baseline. CD4 TCRs linked to vaccination spanned spike, dominating at 160-218 and 743-854.

The sequences come from peripheral blood, collected on day 0 of AZD1222 vaccination. The source of this sequence is an adult in good health. J is TRBJ2-1 and V is TRBV5-1, with 7 bases lining up with TRBD2. CDR3 coding DNA: TGCGCCAGCAGCTCCCTTGGGGGAGGGCCCGGAAATGAGCAGTTCTTC. Translation gives CASSSLGGGPGNEQFF.